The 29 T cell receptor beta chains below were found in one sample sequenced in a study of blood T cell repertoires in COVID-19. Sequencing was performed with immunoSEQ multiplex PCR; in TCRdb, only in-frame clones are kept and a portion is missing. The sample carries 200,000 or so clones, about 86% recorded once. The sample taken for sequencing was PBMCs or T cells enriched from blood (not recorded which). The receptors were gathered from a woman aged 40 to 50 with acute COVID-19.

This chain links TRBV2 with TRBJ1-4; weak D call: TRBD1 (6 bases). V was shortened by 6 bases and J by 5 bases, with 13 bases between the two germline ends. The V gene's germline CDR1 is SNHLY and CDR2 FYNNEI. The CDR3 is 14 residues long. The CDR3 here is CASSSEGVNEKLFF. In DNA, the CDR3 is TGTGCCAGCAGCTCCGAGGGGGTAAATGAAAAACTGTTTTTT.

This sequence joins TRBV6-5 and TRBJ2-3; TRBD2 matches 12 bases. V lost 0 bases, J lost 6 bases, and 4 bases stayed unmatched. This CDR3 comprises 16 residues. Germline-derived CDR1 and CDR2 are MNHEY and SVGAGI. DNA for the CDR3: TGTGCCAGCAGTTACTCCGCTAGCGGGGGGGGCGATACGCAGTATTTT. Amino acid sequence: CASSYSASGGGDTQYF.

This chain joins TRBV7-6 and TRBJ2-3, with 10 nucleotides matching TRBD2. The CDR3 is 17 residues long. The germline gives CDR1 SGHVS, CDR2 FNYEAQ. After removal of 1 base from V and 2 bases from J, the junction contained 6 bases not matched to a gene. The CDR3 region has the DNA TGTGCCAGCAGCTTAGGTCGGACTAGCGGAGTCACAGATACGCAGTATTTT. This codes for CASSLGRTSGVTDTQYF.

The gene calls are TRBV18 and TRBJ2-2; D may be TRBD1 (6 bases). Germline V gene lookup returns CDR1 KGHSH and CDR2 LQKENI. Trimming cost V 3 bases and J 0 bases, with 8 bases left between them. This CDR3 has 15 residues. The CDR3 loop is CASSPRQANTGELFF. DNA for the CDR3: TGTGCCAGCTCACCTCGACAGGCGAACACCGGGGAGCTGTTTTTT. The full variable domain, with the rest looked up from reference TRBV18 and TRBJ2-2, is NAGVMQNPRHLVRRRGQEARLRCSPMKGHSHVYWYRQLPEEGLKFMVYLQKENIIDESGMPKERFSAEFPKEGPSILRIQQVVRGDSAAYFCASSPRQANTGELFFGEGSRLTVL.

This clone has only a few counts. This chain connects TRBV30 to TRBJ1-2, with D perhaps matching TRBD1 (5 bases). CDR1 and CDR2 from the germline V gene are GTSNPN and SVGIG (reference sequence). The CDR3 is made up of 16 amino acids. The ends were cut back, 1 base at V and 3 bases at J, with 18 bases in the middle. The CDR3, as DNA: TGTGCCTGGAGTGACCACGGGGGGAACTATGACTATGGCTACACCTTC. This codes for CAWSDHGGNYDYGYTF.

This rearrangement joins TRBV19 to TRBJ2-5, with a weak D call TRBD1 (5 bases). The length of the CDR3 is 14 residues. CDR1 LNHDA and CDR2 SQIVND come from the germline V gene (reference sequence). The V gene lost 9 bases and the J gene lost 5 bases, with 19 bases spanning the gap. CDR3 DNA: TGTGCCAGCAGCTCAGTGGGGCCGAGTGAGACCCAGTACTTC. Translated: CASSSVGPSETQYF.

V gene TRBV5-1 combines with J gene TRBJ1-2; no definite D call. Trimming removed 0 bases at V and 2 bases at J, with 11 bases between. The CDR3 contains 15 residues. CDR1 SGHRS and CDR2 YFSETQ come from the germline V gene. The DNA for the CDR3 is TGCGCCAGCAGCTTGGAAGGACCGGGAAACTATGGCTACACCTTC. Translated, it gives CASSLEGPGNYGYTF.

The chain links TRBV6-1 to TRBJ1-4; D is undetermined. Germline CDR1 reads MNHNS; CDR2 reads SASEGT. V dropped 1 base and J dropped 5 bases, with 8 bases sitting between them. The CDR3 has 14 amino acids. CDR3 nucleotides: TGTGCCAGCAGTGAAGGGGCGGGAAATGAAAAACTGTTTTTT. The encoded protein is CASSEGAGNEKLFF.

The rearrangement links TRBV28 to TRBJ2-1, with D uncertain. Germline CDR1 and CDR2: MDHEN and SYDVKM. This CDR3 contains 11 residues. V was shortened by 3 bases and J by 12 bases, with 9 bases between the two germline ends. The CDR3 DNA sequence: TGTGCCAGCAGTTTTGGAGTAACGCAGTTCTTC. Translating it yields CASSFGVTQFF. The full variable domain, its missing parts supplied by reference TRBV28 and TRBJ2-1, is DVKVTQSSRYLVKRTGEKVFLECVQDMDHENMFWYRQDPGLGLRLIYFSYDVKMKEKGDIPEGYSVSREKKERFSLILESASTNQTSMYLCASSFGVTQFFGPGTRLTVL.

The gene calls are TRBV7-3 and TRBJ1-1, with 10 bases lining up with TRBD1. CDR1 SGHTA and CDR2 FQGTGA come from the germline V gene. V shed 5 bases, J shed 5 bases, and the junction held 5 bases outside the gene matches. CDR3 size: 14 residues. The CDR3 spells CASSTGTGATEAFF. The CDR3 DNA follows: TGTGCCAGCAGCACCGGGACAGGGGCTACTGAAGCTTTCTTT. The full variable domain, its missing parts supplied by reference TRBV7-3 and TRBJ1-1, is GAGVSQTPSNKVTEKGKYVELRCDPISGHTALYWYRQSLGQGPEFLIYFQGTGAADDSGLPNDRFFAVRPEGSVSTLKIQRTERGDSAVYLCASSTGTGATEAFFGQGTRLTVV.

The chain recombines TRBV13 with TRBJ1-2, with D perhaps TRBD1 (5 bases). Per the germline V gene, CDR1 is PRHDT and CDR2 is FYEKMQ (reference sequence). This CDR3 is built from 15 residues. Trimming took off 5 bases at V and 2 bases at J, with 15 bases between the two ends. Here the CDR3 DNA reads TGTGCCAGCAGCCCTGCGGGACTGCCAAACTATGGCTACACCTTC. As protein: CASSPAGLPNYGYTF.

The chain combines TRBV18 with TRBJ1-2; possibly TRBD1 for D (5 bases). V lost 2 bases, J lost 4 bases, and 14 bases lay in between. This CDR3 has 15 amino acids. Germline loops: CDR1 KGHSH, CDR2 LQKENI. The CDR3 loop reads CASSPARVGGYGYTF. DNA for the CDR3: TGTGCCAGCTCACCAGCCAGGGTGGGTGGCTATGGCTACACCTTC.

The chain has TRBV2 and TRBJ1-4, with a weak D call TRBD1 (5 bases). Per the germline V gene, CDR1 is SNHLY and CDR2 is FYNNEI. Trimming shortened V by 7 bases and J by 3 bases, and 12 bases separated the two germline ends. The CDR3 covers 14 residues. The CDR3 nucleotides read TGTGCCAGCACCTCAGGGTGGGCTAATGAAAAACTGTTTTTT. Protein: CASTSGWANEKLFF. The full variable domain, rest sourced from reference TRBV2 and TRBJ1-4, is EPEVTQTPSHQVTQMGQEVILRCVPISNHLYFYWYRQILGQKVEFLVSFYNNEISEKSEIFDDQFSVERPDGSNFTLKIRSTKLEDSAMYFCASTSGWANEKLFFGSGTQLSVL.

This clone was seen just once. In DNA form, the CDR3 reads TGTGCCAGCAGCCAAGAATGGAGACTAGCGGGAGGGCCGATTAGCCCAGATACGCAGTATTTT. This translates into CASSQEWRLAGGPISPDTQYF. V is TRBV3-1 (or the pseudogene TRBV3-2) and J is TRBJ2-3, with TRBD2 identical over 14 bases. The V and J ends lost 0 bases and 4 bases, in that order; junction bases with no gene match: 15. This CDR3 region has 21 residues. Germline CDR1 and CDR2: LGHDT and YNNKEL (reference sequence).

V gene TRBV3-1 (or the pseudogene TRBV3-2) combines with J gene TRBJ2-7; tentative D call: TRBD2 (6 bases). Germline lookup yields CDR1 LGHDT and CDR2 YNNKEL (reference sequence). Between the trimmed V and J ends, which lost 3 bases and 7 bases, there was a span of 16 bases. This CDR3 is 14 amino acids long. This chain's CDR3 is CASSHPGGVREQYF. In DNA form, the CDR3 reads TGTGCCAGCAGCCATCCCGGCGGGGTGCGGGAGCAGTACTTC.

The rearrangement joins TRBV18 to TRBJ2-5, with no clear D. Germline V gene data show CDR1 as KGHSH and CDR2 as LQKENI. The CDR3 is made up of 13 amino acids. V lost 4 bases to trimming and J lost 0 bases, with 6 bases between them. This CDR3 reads CASSQIDQETQYF. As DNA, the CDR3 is TGTGCCAGCTCACAAATAGACCAAGAGACCCAGTACTTC.

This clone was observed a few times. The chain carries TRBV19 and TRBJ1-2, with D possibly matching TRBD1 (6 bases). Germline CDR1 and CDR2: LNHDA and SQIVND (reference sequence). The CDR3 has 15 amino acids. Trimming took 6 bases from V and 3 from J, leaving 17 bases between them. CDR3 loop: CASSRRQERYYGYTF. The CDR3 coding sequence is TGTGCCAGTAGCCGTCGACAGGAGCGCTACTATGGCTACACCTTC.

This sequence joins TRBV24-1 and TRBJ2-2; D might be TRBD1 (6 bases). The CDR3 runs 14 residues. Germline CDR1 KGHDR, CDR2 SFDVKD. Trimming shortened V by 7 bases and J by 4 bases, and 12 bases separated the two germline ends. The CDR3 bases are TGTGCCACCAGAGCTCAGGGGTCCACCGGGGAGCTGTTTTTT. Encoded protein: CATRAQGSTGELFF.

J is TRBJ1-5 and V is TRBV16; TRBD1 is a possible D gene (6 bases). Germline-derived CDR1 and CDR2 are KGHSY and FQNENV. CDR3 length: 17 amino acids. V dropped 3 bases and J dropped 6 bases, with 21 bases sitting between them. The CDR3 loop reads CASSHRSSGARGQPQHF. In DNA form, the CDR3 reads TGTGCCAGCAGCCATCGCTCGTCAGGGGCAAGGGGTCAGCCCCAGCATTTT.

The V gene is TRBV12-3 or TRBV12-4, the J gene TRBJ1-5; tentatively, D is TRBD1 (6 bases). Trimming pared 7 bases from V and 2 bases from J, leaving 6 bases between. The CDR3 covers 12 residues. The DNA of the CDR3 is TGTGCCAGCAAGGGGGGCAATCAGCCCCAGCATTTT. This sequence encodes CASKGGNQPQHF.

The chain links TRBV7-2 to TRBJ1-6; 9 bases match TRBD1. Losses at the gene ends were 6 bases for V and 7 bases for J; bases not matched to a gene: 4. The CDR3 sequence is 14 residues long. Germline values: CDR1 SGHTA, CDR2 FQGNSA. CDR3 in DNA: TGTGCCAGCAGGGAACAGGGGGCCAATTCACCCCTCCACTTT. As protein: CASREQGANSPLHF.

The CDR3 loop reads CASSPIDRGHQPQHF. The CDR3 bases are TGTGCCAGCAGTCCCATCGACAGGGGGCATCAGCCCCAGCATTTT. The J gene is TRBJ1-5, the V gene TRBV27; 10 nucleotides match TRBD1. CDR1 MNHEY and CDR2 SMNVEV come from the germline V gene (reference sequence). CDR3 length: 15 amino acids. V lost 5 bases and J lost 5; bases outside the gene matches: 6.

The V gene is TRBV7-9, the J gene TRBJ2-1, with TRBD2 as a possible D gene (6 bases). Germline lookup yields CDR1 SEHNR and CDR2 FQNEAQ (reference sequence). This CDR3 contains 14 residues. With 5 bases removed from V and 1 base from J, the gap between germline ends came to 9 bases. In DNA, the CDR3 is TGTGCCAGCAGCGGGACTTCTTCCTACAATGAGCAGTTCTTC. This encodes CASSGTSSYNEQFF.

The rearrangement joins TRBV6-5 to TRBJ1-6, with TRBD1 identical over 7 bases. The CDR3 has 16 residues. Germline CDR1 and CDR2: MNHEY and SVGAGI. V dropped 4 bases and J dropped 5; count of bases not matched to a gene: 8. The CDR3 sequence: CASSFRQGYDNSPLHF. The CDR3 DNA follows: TGTGCCAGCAGTTTTCGACAGGGATACGATAATTCACCCCTCCACTTT.

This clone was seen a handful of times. CDR3 nucleotide sequence: TGTGCCAGCAGCCCTGAGTCCGCCTATGGCTACACCTTC. It codes for CASSPESAYGYTF. The V and J genes are TRBV5-5 and TRBJ1-2; D gene uncertain. The V and J ends lost 4 bases and 4 bases respectively, with 11 bases between them. Germline V gene data show CDR1 as SGHKS and CDR2 as YYEKEE (reference sequence). The CDR3 spans 13 residues.

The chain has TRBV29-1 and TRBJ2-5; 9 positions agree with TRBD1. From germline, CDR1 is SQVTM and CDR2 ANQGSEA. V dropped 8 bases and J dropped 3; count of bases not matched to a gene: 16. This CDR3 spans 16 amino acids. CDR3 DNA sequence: TGCAGCACCGCCGGGACAGGGCTTCCTCGAGAAGAGACCCAGTACTTC. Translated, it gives CSTAGTGLPREETQYF.

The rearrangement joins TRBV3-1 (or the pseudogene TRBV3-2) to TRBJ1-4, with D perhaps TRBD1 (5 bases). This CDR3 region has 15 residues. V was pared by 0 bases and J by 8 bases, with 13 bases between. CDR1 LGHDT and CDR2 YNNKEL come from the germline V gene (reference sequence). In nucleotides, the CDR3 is TGTGCCAGCAGCCAAGATCCCCGGGGGGGGGAAAAACTGTTTTTT. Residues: CASSQDPRGGEKLFF.

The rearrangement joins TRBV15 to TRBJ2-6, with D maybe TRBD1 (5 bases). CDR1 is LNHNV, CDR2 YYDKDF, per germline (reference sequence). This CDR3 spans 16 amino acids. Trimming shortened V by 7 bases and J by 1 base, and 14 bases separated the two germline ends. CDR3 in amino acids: CATNLLQGSGANVLTF. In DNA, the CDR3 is TGTGCCACCAACCTTCTCCAGGGATCTGGGGCCAACGTCCTGACTTTC.

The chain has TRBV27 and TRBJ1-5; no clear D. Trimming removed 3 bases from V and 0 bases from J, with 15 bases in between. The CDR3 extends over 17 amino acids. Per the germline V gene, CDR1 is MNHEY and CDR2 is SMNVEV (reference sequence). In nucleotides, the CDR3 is TGTGCCAGCAGTTTTCCTTACGACAACGCTAGCAATCAGCCCCAGCATTTT. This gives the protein CASSFPYDNASNQPQHF.